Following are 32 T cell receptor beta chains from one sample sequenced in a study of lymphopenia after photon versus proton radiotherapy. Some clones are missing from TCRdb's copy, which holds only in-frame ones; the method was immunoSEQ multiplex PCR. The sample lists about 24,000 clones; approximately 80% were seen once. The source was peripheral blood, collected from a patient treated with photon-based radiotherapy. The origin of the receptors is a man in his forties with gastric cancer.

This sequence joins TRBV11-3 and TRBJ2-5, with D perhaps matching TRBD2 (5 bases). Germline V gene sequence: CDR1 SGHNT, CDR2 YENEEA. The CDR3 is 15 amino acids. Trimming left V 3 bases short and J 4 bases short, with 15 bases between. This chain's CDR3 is CASSLRAAPLETQYF. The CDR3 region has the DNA TGTGCCAGCAGCTTGAGGGCAGCCCCTCTAGAGACCCAGTACTTC.

The CDR3 nucleotides are TGTGCCTGGAGCCTAGGGCGGGGTACCTACAATGAGCAGTTCTTC. Its translation: CAWSLGRGTYNEQFF. V and J are TRBV30 and TRBJ2-1; a weak D match, TRBD2 (6 bases). The V end was cut by 3 bases, the J end by 2 bases, with 14 bases between. CDR3 length: 15 amino acids. Germline V gene data show CDR1 as GTSNPN and CDR2 as SVGIG (reference sequence).

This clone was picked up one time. As DNA, the CDR3 is TGTGCCTGGAGTGTAACCGGGGACTACGAGCAGTACTTC. It codes for CAWSVTGDYEQYF. J is TRBJ2-7 and V is TRBV30, with D perhaps TRBD2 (5 bases). CDR1 is GTSNPN and CDR2 is SVGIG in the germline V gene (reference sequence). The V end lost 0 bases, the J end lost 3 bases, and 9 bases lay between the germline ends. The CDR3 is made up of 13 amino acids.

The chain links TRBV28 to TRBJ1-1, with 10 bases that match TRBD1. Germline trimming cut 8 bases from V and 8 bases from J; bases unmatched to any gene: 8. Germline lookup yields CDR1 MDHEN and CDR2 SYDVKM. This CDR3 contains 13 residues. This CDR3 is CASHRTGGFEAFF. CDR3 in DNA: TGTGCCAGCCATAGGACAGGGGGGTTCGAAGCTTTCTTT.

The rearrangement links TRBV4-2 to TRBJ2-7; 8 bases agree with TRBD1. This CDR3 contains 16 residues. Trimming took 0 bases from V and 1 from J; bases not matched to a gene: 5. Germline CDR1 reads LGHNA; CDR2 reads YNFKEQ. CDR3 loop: CASSQDLTGVSYEQYF. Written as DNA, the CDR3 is TGTGCCAGCAGCCAAGATCTGACAGGGGTATCCTACGAGCAGTACTTC.

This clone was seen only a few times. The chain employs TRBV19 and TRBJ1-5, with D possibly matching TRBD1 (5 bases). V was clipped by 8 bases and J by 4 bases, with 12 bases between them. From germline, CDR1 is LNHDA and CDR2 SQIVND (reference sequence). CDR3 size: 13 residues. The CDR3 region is CASGPGRNQPQHF. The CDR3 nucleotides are TGTGCCAGTGGACCAGGGAGGAATCAGCCCCAGCATTTT.

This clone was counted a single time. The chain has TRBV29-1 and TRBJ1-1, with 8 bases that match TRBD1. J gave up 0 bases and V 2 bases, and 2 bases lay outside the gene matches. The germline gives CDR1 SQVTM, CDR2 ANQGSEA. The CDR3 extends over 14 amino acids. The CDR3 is CSVEQGAMNTEAFF. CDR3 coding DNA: TGCAGCGTTGAACAGGGGGCTATGAACACTGAAGCTTTCTTT. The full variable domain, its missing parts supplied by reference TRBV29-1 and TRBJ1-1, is SAVISQKPSRDICQRGTSLTIQCQVDSQVTMMFWYRQQPGQSLTLIATANQGSEATYESGFVIDKFPISRPNLTFSTLTVSNMSPEDSSIYLCSVEQGAMNTEAFFGQGTRLTVV.

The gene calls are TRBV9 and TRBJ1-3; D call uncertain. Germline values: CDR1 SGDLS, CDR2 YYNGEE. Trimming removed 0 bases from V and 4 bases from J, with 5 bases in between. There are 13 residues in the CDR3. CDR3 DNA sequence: TGTGCCAGCAGCGTAGGTGACGGAAACACCATATATTTT. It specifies CASSVGDGNTIYF.

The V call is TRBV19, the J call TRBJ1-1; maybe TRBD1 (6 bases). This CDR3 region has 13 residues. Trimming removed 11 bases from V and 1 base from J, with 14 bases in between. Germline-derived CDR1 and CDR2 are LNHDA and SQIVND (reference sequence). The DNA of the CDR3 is TGTGCCTCTCGGCGGACAGAGAACACTGAAGCTTTCTTT. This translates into CASRRTENTEAFF. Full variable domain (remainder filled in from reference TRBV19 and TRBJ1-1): DGGITQSPKYLFRKEGQNVTLSCEQNLNHDAMYWYRQDPGQGLRLIYYSQIVNDFQKGDIAEGYSVSREKKESFPLTVTSAQKNPTAFYLCASRRTENTEAFFGQGTRLTVV.

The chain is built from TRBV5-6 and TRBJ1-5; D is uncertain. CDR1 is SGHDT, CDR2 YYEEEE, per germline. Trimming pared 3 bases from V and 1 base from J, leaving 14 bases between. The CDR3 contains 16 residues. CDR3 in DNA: TGTGCCAGCAGCTCCCTACAGTTTGGGAGCAATCAGCCCCAGCATTTT. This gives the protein CASSSLQFGSNQPQHF.

CDR3 DNA sequence: TGTGCCAGCAGCGAGGGGGTGAACTATGGCTACACCTTC. It encodes CASSEGVNYGYTF. J is TRBJ1-2 and V is TRBV7-2; tentatively, D is TRBD1 (6 bases). The CDR3 spans 13 residues. V lost 5 bases, J lost 2 bases, and 9 bases lay in between. The germline V gene encodes CDR1 SGHTA and CDR2 FQGNSA.

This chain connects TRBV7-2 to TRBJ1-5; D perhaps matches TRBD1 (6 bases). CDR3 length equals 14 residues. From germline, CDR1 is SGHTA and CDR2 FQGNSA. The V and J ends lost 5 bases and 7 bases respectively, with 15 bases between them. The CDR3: CASSEGWGGQPQHF. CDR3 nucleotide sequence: TGTGCCAGCAGCGAAGGTTGGGGGGGCCAGCCCCAGCATTTT. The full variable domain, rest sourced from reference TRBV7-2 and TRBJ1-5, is GAGVSQSPSNKVTEKGKDVELRCDPISGHTALYWYRQSLGQGLEFLIYFQGNSAPDKSGLPSDRFSAERTGGSVSTLTIQRTQQEDSAVYLCASSEGWGGQPQHFGDGTRLSIL.

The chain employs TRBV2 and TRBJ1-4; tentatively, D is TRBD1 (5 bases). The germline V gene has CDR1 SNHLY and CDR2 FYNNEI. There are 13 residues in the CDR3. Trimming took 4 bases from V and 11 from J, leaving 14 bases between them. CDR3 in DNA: TGTGCCAGCAGTGGACAACGCGAGGGGAAACTGTTTTTT. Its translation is CASSGQREGKLFF.

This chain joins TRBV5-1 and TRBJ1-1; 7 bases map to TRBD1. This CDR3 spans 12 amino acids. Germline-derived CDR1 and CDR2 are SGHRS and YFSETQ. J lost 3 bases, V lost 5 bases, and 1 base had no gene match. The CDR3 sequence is CASRQGDTEAFF. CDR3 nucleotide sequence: TGCGCCAGCAGGCAGGGGGACACTGAAGCTTTCTTT.

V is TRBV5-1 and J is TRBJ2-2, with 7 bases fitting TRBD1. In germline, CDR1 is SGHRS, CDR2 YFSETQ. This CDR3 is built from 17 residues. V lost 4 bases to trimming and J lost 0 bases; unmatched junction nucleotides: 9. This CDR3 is CASSRRPTGANTGELFF. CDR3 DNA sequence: TGCGCCAGCAGCCGCCGACCCACAGGGGCGAACACCGGGGAGCTGTTTTTT.

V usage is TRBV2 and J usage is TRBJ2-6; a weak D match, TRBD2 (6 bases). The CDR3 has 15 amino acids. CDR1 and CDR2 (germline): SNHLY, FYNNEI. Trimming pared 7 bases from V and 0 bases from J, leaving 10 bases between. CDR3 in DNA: TGTGCCAGCAATTCGGAGGGCTCTGGGGCCAACGTCCTGACTTTC. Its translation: CASNSEGSGANVLTF. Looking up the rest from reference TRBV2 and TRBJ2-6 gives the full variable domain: EPEVTQTPSHQVTQMGQEVILRCVPISNHLYFYWYRQILGQKVEFLVSFYNNEISEKSEIFDDQFSVERPDGSNFTLKIRSTKLEDSAMYFCASNSEGSGANVLTFGAGSRLTVL.

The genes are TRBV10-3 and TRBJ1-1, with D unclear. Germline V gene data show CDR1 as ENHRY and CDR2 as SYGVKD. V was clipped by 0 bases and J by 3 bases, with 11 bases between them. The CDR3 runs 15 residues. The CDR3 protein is CAISESYPQDTEAFF. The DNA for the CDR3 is TGTGCCATCAGTGAGTCTTACCCACAAGACACTGAAGCTTTCTTT.

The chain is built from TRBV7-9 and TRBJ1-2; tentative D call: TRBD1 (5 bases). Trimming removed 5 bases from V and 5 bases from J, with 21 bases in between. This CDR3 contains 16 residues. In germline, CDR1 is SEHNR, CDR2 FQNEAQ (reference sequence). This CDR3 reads CASSAYSQGAGYGYTF. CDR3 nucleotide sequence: TGTGCCAGCAGCGCCTACAGCCAGGGTGCGGGTTATGGCTACACCTTC.

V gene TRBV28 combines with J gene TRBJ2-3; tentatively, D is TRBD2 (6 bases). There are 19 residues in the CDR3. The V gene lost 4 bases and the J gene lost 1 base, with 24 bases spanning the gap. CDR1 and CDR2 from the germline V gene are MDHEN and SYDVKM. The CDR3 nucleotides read TGTGCCAGCAGTTCCCCCTGGGCGATGACTAGACTTCGCACAGATACGCAGTATTTT. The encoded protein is CASSSPWAMTRLRTDTQYF.

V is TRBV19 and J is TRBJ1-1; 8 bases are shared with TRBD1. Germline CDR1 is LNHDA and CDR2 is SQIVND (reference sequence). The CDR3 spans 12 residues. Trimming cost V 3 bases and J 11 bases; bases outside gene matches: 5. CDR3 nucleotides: TGTGCCAGTAGTATCCGAGACAGGGGCGCTTTCTTT. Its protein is CASSIRDRGAFF.

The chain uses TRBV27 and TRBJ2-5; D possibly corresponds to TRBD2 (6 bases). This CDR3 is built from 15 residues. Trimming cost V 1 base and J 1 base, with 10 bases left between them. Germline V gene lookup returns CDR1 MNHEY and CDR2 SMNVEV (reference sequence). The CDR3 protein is CASSLWRGAQETQYF. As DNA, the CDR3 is TGTGCCAGCAGTTTATGGCGGGGCGCCCAAGAGACCCAGTACTTC.

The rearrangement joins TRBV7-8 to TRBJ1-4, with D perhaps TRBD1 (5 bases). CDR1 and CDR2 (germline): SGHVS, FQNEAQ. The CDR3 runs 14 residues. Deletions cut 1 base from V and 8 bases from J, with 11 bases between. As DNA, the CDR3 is TGTGCCAGCAGCTTAGGGCAGGGAGGCGAAAAACTGTTTTTT. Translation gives CASSLGQGGEKLFF.

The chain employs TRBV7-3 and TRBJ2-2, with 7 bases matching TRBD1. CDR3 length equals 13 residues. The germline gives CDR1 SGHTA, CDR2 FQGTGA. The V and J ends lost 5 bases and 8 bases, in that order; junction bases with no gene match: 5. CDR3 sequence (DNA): TGTGCCAGCAGCCCAACAGGGGAGGGGGAGCTGTTTTTT. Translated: CASSPTGEGELFF.

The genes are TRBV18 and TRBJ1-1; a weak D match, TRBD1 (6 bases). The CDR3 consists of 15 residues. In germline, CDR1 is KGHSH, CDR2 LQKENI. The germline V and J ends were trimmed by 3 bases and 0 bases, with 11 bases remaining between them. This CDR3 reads CASSPVGDMNTEAFF. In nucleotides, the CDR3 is TGTGCCAGCTCACCGGTCGGGGACATGAACACTGAAGCTTTCTTT.

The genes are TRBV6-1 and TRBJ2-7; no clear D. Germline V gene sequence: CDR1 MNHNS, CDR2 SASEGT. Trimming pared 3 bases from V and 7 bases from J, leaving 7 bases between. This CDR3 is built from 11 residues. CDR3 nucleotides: TGTGCCAGCAGTGATAGGTGGGAGCAGTACTTC. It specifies CASSDRWEQYF.

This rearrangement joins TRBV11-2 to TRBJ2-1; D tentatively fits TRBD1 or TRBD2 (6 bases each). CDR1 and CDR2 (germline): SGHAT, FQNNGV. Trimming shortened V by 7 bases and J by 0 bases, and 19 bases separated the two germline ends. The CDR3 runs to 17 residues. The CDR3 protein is CASTLEGGTHSYNEQFF. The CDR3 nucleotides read TGTGCCAGCACCCTAGAGGGGGGTACACACTCCTACAATGAGCAGTTCTTC.

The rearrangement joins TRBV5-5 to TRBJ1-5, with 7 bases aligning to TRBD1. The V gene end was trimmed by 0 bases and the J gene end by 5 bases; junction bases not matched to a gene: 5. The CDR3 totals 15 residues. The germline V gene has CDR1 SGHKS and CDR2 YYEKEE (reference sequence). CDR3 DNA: TGTGCCAGCAGCTTGGCGTTACAGGGGCATCAGCCCCAGCATTTT. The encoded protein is CASSLALQGHQPQHF.

The CDR3 coding sequence is TGTGCCAGCAGAGAAGGGGGTGGAAATGAAAAACTGTTTTTT. Translation: CASREGGGNEKLFF. The rearrangement links TRBV5-4 to TRBJ1-4; perhaps TRBD1 as D (6 bases). The CDR3 runs to 14 residues. Germline CDR1 SGHNT, CDR2 YYREEE (reference sequence). V was clipped by 5 bases and J by 5 bases, with 13 bases between them.

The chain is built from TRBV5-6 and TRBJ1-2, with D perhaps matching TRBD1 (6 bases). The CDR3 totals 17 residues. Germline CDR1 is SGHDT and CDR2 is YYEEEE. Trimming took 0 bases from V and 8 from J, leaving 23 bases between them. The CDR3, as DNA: TGTGCCAGCAGCTTGGGACCTCGGGACACCCACGCCGAGGGCTACACCTTC. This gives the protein CASSLGPRDTHAEGYTF. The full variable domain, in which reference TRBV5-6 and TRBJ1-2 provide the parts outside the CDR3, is DAGVTQSPTHLIKTRGQQVTLRCSPKSGHDTVSWYQQALGQGPQFIFQYYEEEERQRGNFPDRFSGHQFPNYSSELNVNALLLGDSALYLCASSLGPRDTHAEGYTFGSGTRLTVV.

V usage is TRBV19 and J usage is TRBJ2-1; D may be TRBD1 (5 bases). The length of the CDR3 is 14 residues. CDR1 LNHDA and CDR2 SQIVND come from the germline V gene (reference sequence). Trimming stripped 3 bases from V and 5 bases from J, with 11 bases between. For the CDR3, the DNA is TGTGCCAGTAGTATCATAGGGGTAAACAATGAGCAGTTCTTC. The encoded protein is CASSIIGVNNEQFF. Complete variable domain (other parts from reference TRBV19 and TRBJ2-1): DGGITQSPKYLFRKEGQNVTLSCEQNLNHDAMYWYRQDPGQGLRLIYYSQIVNDFQKGDIAEGYSVSREKKESFPLTVTSAQKNPTAFYLCASSIIGVNNEQFFGPGTRLTVL.

DNA for the CDR3: TGTGCCAGCAGCTTAGGGGTCCAGGGCACCACAACTAATGAAAAACTGTTTTTT. It yields the protein CASSLGVQGTTTNEKLFF. The rearrangement links TRBV7-9 to TRBJ1-4, with D possibly matching TRBD1 (5 bases). V was cut by 1 base and J by 0 bases, with 15 bases left in between. Germline CDR1 reads SEHNR; CDR2 reads FQNEAQ (reference sequence). The CDR3 length is 18 residues.

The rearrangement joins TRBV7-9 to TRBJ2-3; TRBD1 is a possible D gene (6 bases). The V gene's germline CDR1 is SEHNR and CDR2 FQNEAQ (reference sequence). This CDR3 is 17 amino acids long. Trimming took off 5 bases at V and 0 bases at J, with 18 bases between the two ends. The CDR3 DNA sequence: TGTGCCAGCAGCCCTGGAAGGGGGAGAGGTAGCACAGATACGCAGTATTTT. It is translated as CASSPGRGRGSTDTQYF.